The table lists the clone carrying this TCR beta chain with many counts. What it recognizes is unknown. Amplified TCR beta CDR3 regions derived from RNA transcripts. First-round RT-PCR of the TCR CDR3 relied on the HTBI primer set. A single record per CDR3 protein comes from TCRdb applying MiXCR to the multiplex PCR reads. The sample consists of 640,000 or so distinct CDR3 sequences, roughly 14% of them appearing once. This record comes from a study of T cells in Graves' hyperthyroidism and ophthalmopathy. Findings and caveats of the study: Progression to ophthalmopathy was predicted a median of approximately 6.4 months early.

This CDR3 is built from 13 residues. Unmatched junction bases numbered 6, after V lost 8 bases and J lost 4 bases. In the ophthalmopathy cohort, Clinical Activity Score was at least 3, NOSPECS grade at least 4, and duration under 3 months. The sample taken for sequencing was blood. This rearrangement joins TRBV12-3 or TRBV12-4 to TRBJ1-2; 8 bases map to TRBD1. This receptor was taken from a woman aged 40 to 49 with Graves' ophthalmopathy. The CDR3 reads CASGTGSVYGYTF. DNA for the CDR3: TGTGCCAGCGGGACAGGTTCGGTCTATGGCTACACCTTC.